The present T cell receptor (beta chain) was sequenced within a study of blood T cell repertoires in COVID-19. Background on the study: Sites across the United States, Italy and Spain contributed samples from acute and convalescent COVID-19.

Original processing notes: Estimated nucleated cell counts came from reference gene primer amplification. Assay used: immunoSEQ multiplex PCR; TCRdb lists only in-frame clones, some missing. V, J and clone size reflect that table, while D and trimming were determined from the DNA. The sample lists about 170,000 clones; about 90% were seen once. CDR3 length: 16 residues. The germline V and J ends were trimmed by 5 bases and 5 bases, with 19 bases remaining between them. The germline V gene encodes CDR1 SEHNR and CDR2 FQNEAQ (reference sequence). Adults between roughly 18 and 89 years of age took part from 24 US areas. This clone was detected only a few times.

The specimen was PBMCs or T cells enriched from blood (not recorded which). This chain joins TRBV7-9 and TRBJ2-1, with TRBD1 as a possible D gene (5 bases). This sequence originates from a human donor with acute COVID-19. The donor label of this sample is uncertain. The CDR3 reads CASSLPAQGTHNEQFF. The CDR3 region has the DNA TGTGCCAGCAGCCTCCCGGCCCAGGGAACCCACAATGAGCAGTTCTTC.